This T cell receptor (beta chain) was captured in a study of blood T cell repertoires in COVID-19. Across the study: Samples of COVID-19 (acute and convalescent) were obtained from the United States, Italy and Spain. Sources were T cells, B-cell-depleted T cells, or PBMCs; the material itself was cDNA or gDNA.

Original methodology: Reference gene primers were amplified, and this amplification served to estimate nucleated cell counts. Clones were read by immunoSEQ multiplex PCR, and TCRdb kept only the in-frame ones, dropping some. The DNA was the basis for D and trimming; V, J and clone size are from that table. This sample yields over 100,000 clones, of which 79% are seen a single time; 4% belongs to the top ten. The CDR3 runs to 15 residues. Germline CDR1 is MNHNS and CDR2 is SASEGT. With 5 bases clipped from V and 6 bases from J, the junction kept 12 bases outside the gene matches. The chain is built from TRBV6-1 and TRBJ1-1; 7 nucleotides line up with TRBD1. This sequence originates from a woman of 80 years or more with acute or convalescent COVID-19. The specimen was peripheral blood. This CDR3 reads CASSLTRQGGSEAFF. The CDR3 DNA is TGTGCCAGCAGTCTGACCCGACAGGGTGGTTCTGAAGCTTTCTTT.